These 25 T cell receptor beta chains were sequenced from one sample in a study of cytomegalovirus exposure and HLA in healthy donors. PCR primers comprised 60 Vbeta and 13 Jbeta primers. Assay used: immunoSEQ multiplex PCR; TCRdb lists only in-frame clones, some missing. The data show fewer than 120,000 clones, around 83% seen once. Sequencing used PBMCs. The source is a woman between 55 and 75 years old in good health and CMV-seropositive.

V and J are TRBV19 and TRBJ2-7; TRBD2 agrees at 10 bases. V trimming: 7 bases; J trimming: 1 base; junction bases outside the gene matches: 7. CDR3 length: 15 amino acids. The V gene's germline CDR1 is LNHDA and CDR2 SQIVND (reference sequence). For the CDR3, the DNA is TGTGCCAGTACCTCTAGCGGGAGTAGGTCCTACGAGCAGTACTTC. Protein product: CASTSSGSRSYEQYF.

CDR3 in amino acids: CATSRGWGRIPSSYNEQFF. In DNA form, the CDR3 reads TGTGCCACCAGCAGAGGTTGGGGCAGGATCCCAAGCTCCTACAATGAGCAGTTCTTC. J is TRBJ2-1 and V is TRBV15; D perhaps matches TRBD1 (5 bases). Germline V gene data show CDR1 as LNHNV and CDR2 as YYDKDF (reference sequence). V lost 1 base and J 0 bases, leaving 19 bases between the germline ends. CDR3 length: 19 residues.

The V and J genes are TRBV27 and TRBJ2-7, with TRBD2 as a possible D gene (5 bases). Per germline, CDR1 MNHEY and CDR2 SMNVEV (reference sequence). Deletions cut 2 bases from V and 3 bases from J, with 14 bases between. The CDR3 has 15 amino acids. The DNA for the CDR3 is TGTGCCAGCAGTTTAGCTGGCGGGCGCAACTACGAGCAGTACTTC. Protein sequence: CASSLAGGRNYEQYF.

This clone was detected a few times. The rearrangement uses TRBV6-5 and TRBJ2-3, with D possibly being TRBD2 (6 bases). The CDR3 totals 13 residues. The V end was cut by 4 bases, the J end by 4 bases, with 9 bases between. CDR1 and CDR2 from the germline V gene are MNHEY and SVGAGI. Here the CDR3 reads CASSSRLADTQYF. In nucleotides, the CDR3 is TGTGCCAGCAGTTCCCGACTAGCAGATACGCAGTATTTT.

The chain couples TRBV10-3 to TRBJ2-2; 9 nucleotides agree with TRBD2. The trim removed 5 bases at V and 5 bases at J, leaving 12 bases unmatched. Germline V lookup: CDR1 ENHRY, CDR2 SYGVKD. The CDR3 length is 17 residues. The CDR3 DNA is TGTGCCATCAGTCTCGGGGGTAGCGGGAGTGTAACCGGGGAGCTGTTTTTT. Translated, it gives CAISLGGSGSVTGELFF.

The table lists this clone with many counts. The gene calls are TRBV7-6 and TRBJ2-3, with D tentatively TRBD2 (6 bases). The CDR3 covers 14 residues. CDR1 SGHVS and CDR2 FNYEAQ come from the germline V gene. With 1 base removed from V and 4 bases from J, the gap between germline ends came to 9 bases. In nucleotides, the CDR3 is TGTGCCAGCAGCTTAGAGCTAGCGTCAGATACGCAGTATTTT. Translating it yields CASSLELASDTQYF.

The rearrangement links TRBV5-1 to TRBJ1-2; D perhaps matches TRBD1 (6 bases). Germline loops: CDR1 SGHRS, CDR2 YFSETQ. V lost 3 bases to trimming and J lost 1 base, with 7 bases between them. This CDR3 spans 13 amino acids. CDR3 coding DNA: TGCGCCAGCAGCTCGGACAGTAACTATGGCTACACCTTC. Translated, it gives CASSSDSNYGYTF.

This clone was seen only once. V gene TRBV18 combines with J gene TRBJ2-1; D may be TRBD2 (6 bases). V was pared by 5 bases and J by 0 bases, with 11 bases between. The CDR3 loop spans 15 amino acids. Germline CDR1 is KGHSH and CDR2 is LQKENI. The CDR3 sequence is CASSLLAYSYNEQFF. CDR3 sequence (DNA): TGTGCCAGCTCATTACTAGCCTACTCCTACAATGAGCAGTTCTTC. Using reference TRBV18 and TRBJ2-1 for the parts outside the CDR3, the full variable domain is NAGVMQNPRHLVRRRGQEARLRCSPMKGHSHVYWYRQLPEEGLKFMVYLQKENIIDESGMPKERFSAEFPKEGPSILRIQQVVRGDSAAYFCASSLLAYSYNEQFFGPGTRLTVL.

The chain links TRBV30 to TRBJ2-7, with D possibly TRBD2 on 6 matching bases. V shed 3 bases and J shed 6 bases, with 15 bases lying between them. CDR1 and CDR2 from the germline V gene are GTSNPN and SVGIG (reference sequence). CDR3 length equals 13 residues. DNA of the CDR3: TGTGCCTGGAGGATGCTAGGACTACTCGAGCAGTACTTC. Its protein is CAWRMLGLLEQYF.

The V and J genes are TRBV5-4 and TRBJ2-1; D ambiguous. V lost 3 bases and J lost 4, with 5 bases in between. The CDR3 has 12 residues. Germline V CDR1 and CDR2: SGHNT, YYREEE (reference sequence). CDR3 amino acids: CASSSQYNEQFF. CDR3 DNA: TGTGCCAGCAGCTCCCAGTACAATGAGCAGTTCTTC.

V gene TRBV6-5 combines with J gene TRBJ2-1, with 7 bases matching TRBD1. V shed 5 bases, J shed 4 bases, and the junction held 5 bases outside the gene matches. Germline V gene lookup returns CDR1 MNHEY and CDR2 SVGAGI. There are 14 residues in the CDR3. CDR3 in DNA: TGTGCCAGCAGTCCCTGGACAGGATACAATGAGCAGTTCTTC. As protein: CASSPWTGYNEQFF.

This chain joins TRBV5-1 and TRBJ2-7; TRBD2 agrees at 7 bases. CDR3 size: 15 residues. With V trimmed by 0 bases and J by 2 bases, 5 bases remained unmatched. The germline V gene encodes CDR1 SGHRS and CDR2 YFSETQ. CDR3 residues: CASSLGPSGAYEQYF. The CDR3 nucleotides are TGCGCCAGCAGCTTGGGACCTAGCGGCGCCTACGAGCAGTACTTC.

The chain links TRBV14 to TRBJ1-6; TRBD1 matches 12 bases. In germline, CDR1 is SGHDN, CDR2 FVKESK. The CDR3 runs to 14 residues. J lost 17 bases, V lost 4 bases, and 9 bases had no gene match. The CDR3 DNA sequence: TGTGCCAGCAGCCCCGGGACAGGGGGCGCAGGTGTCCACTTT. Amino acid sequence: CASSPGTGGAGVHF. Drawing the rest from reference TRBV14 and TRBJ1-6, the complete variable domain is EAGVTQFPSHSVIEKGQTVTLRCDPISGHDNLYWYRRVMGKEIKFLLHFVKESKQDESGMPNNRFLAERTGGTYSTLKVQPAELEDSGVYFCASSPGTGGAGVHFGNGTRLTVT.

CDR3 loop: CAITVGDYGYTF. For the CDR3, the DNA is TGTGCCATCACCGTAGGGGATTATGGCTACACCTTC. V usage is TRBV28 and J usage is TRBJ1-2, with a tentative D call TRBD1 (5 bases). V dropped 10 bases and J dropped 5 bases, with 14 bases sitting between them. Germline CDR1 is MDHEN and CDR2 is SYDVKM. This CDR3 comprises 12 residues.

The V and J genes are TRBV6-1 and TRBJ1-2, with D hard to call. Germline CDR1 and CDR2: MNHNS and SASEGT. This CDR3 contains 13 residues. V lost 4 bases to trimming and J lost 2 bases, with 8 bases between them. CDR3 bases: TGTGCCAGCAGTGGAGACACGAACTATGGCTACACCTTC. Its protein product is CASSGDTNYGYTF.

This clone has more than one count but fewer than ten. The J gene is TRBJ2-3, the V gene TRBV5-8, with TRBD2 identical over 7 bases. V shed 0 bases and J 6 bases; nucleotides not matched to a gene: 7. Germline lookup yields CDR1 SGHTS and CDR2 YDEGEE. The CDR3 is 15 residues long. CDR3 protein: CASSLGGSRLDTQYF. The CDR3, as DNA: TGTGCCAGCAGCTTGGGCGGGAGCCGGCTCGATACGCAGTATTTT.

This clone showed up just once. The genes are TRBV9 and TRBJ2-3, with 9 bases aligning to TRBD2. Germline CDR1 is SGDLS and CDR2 is YYNGEE. The CDR3 runs 14 residues. The V and J ends lost 2 bases and 3 bases, in that order; junction bases with no gene match: 1. The CDR3 region is CASSVSGSTDTQYF. The CDR3 nucleotides are TGTGCCAGCAGCGTTAGCGGGAGTACAGATACGCAGTATTTT.

CDR3 in amino acids: CSVGRTGTYNEQFF. In nucleotides, the CDR3 is TGCAGCGTTGGGAGGACAGGGACCTACAATGAGCAGTTCTTC. J is TRBJ2-1 and V is TRBV29-1; TRBD1 agrees at 8 bases. The J segment lost 2 bases and the V segment lost 4 bases, leaving 4 bases of the junction unmatched. In germline, CDR1 is SQVTM, CDR2 ANQGSEA. The CDR3 contains 14 residues.

The genes are TRBV29-1 and TRBJ2-5; 9 positions agree with TRBD2. TRBJ2-7 explains the end of the DNA better; the J call may be wrong. The germline CDR1 and CDR2 sequences are SQVTM and ANQGSEA. The CDR3 consists of 13 residues. The CDR3 sequence: CSVDGGRAYEQYF. The CDR3 DNA is TGCAGCGTTGATGGCGGGAGGGCCTACGAGCAGTACTTC.

The chain has TRBV7-9 and TRBJ1-2, with 10 bases identical to TRBD1. With V trimmed by 4 bases and J by 2 bases, 7 bases remained unmatched. The CDR3 spans 16 residues. Germline assignment: CDR1 SEHNR and CDR2 FQNEAQ (reference sequence). DNA of the CDR3: TGTGCCAGCAGCTCGACCGGGACAGGGGCCAACTATGGCTACACCTTC. Its protein is CASSSTGTGANYGYTF.

This sequence joins TRBV7-2 and TRBJ2-5; D gene uncertain. Germline-derived CDR1 and CDR2 are SGHTA and FQGNSA. V was cut by 1 base and J by 1 base, with 7 bases left in between. CDR3 length equals 14 residues. CDR3 bases: TGTGCCAGCAGCTTAGGCTACAGCCAAGAGACCCAGTACTTC. Translating gives CASSLGYSQETQYF. Full variable domain (rest looked up from reference TRBV7-2 and TRBJ2-5): GAGVSQSPSNKVTEKGKDVELRCDPISGHTALYWYRQSLGQGLEFLIYFQGNSAPDKSGLPSDRFSAERTGGSVSTLTIQRTQQEDSAVYLCASSLGYSQETQYFGPGTRLLVL.

The V gene is TRBV5-1, the J gene TRBJ1-3; the match to TRBD1 covers 10 bases. CDR3 length: 17 amino acids. Per germline, CDR1 SGHRS and CDR2 YFSETQ. With V trimmed by 0 bases and J by 3 bases, 6 bases remained unmatched. Here the CDR3 DNA reads TGCGCCAGCAGCTTGGCGACAGGGGGCGGTCGTGGAAACACCATATATTTT. Its translation is CASSLATGGGRGNTIYF.

This chain links TRBV7-9 with TRBJ1-4; a weak D match, TRBD1 (5 bases). CDR3 length: 14 residues. Germline V gives CDR1 SEHNR, CDR2 FQNEAQ (reference sequence). The V gene lost 3 bases and the J gene lost 6 bases, with 11 bases spanning the gap. This CDR3 reads CASSFRGGDEKLFF. The CDR3 DNA reads as TGTGCCAGCAGCTTCCGGGGGGGGGATGAAAAACTGTTTTTT.

In the case of this clone: The junction differs from germline at one of its ends, possibly a read error. The rearrangement uses TRBV19 and TRBJ1-4; TRBD1 matches at 7 bases. CDR1 and CDR2 from the germline V gene are LNHDA and SQIVND (reference sequence). CDR3 length: 17 amino acids. The CDR3 loop is CASGPFVDRVSNEKLFF. In DNA, the CDR3 is TGTGCCAGTGGTCCCTTCGTCGACAGGGTATCTAATGAAAAGCTGTTTTTT.

This clone occurred once. The chain employs TRBV28 and TRBJ2-6, with TRBD2 matching 14 bases. There are 20 residues in the CDR3. The junction had 17 bases not matched to a gene; V was cut back by 10 bases and J by 3 bases. The germline V gene has CDR1 MDHEN and CDR2 SYDVKM. This CDR3 reads CATLGTSGSRGLGGANVLTF. The CDR3 region has the DNA TGTGCCACCCTCGGGACTAGCGGGAGTAGGGGGCTTGGTGGGGCCAACGTCCTGACTTTC.